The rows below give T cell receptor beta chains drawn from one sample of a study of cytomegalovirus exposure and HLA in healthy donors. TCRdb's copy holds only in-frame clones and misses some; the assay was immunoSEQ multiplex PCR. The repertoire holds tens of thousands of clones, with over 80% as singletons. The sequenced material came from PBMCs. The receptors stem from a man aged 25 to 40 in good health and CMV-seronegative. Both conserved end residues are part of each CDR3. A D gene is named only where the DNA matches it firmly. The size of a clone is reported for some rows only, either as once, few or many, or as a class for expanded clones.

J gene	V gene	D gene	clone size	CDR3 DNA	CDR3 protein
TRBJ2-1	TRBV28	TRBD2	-	TGTGCCAGCAGTGTACCGAGCGGGGTTAATGAGCAGTTCTTC	CASSVPSGVNEQFF
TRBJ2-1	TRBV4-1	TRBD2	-	TGCGCCAGCAGCCCGGGACTAGCGGGACTAAATGAGCAGTTCTTC	CASSPGLAGLNEQFF
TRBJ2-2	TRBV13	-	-	TGTGCCAGCACTGGTTCCACCGGCGGGGAGCTGTTTTTT	CASTGSTGGELFF
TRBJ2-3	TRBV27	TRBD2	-	TGTGCCAGCAGTTTATTTTGGACTAGCGGTAGCACAGATACGCAGTATTTT	CASSLFWTSGSTDTQYF
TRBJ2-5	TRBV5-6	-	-	TGTGCCAGCAGCTTGGGGCGGCACCAAGAGACCCAGTACTTC	CASSLGRHQETQYF
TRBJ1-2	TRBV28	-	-	TGTGCCAGCAGGGAGGCAGGAGGTCCCACCTTC	CASREAGGPTF
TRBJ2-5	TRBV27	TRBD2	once	TGTGCCAGCAGCCGAATTCCGGGACTAGCGGGAGTAGAGACCCAGTACTTC	CASSRIPGLAGVETQYF
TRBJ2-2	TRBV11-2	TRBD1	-	TGTGCCAGCAGCTCGCCTCAGGGACAGGGTTCCACCGGGGAGCTGTTTTTT	CASSSPQGQGSTGELFF
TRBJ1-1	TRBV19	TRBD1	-	TGTGCCAGTAGTATACAGGGGGAAGGAACTGAAGCTTTCTTT	CASSIQGEGTEAFF
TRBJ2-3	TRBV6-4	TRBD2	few	TGTGCCAGCAGTGAATCAAGCGGGGGGGCCGTTGATACGCAGTATTTT	CASSESSGGAVDTQYF
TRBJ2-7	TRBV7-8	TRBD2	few	TGTGCCAGCAGCTCTCTAGCGGGGCCCTACGAGCAGTACTTC	CASSSLAGPYEQYF
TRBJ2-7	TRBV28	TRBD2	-	TGTGCCAGCAGTTCGGGAGGGGATCCGGTCGAGCAGTACTTC	CASSSGGDPVEQYF
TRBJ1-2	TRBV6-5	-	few	TGTGCCAGCAGTTCCTCCAGGGTGAGGTATGGCTACACCTTC	CASSSSRVRYGYTF
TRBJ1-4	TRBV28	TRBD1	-	TGTGCCAGCACCGTAGGAGGGGGCCGGGGTGAAAAACTGTTTTTT	CASTVGGGRGEKLFF
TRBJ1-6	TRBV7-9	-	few	TGTGCCAGCAGCCAAGTAGGGCCAGGGGAGAATTCACCCCTCCACTTT	CASSQVGPGENSPLHF
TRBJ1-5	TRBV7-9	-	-	TGTGCCAGCAGCTTAGGGGGCAGGGGTGACAATCAGCCCCAGCATTTT	CASSLGGRGDNQPQHF
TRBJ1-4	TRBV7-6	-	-	TGTGCCAGCAGCCGCAGTTCGGGATCCCCGCCGGGCGAAAAACTGTTTTTT	CASSRSSGSPPGEKLFF
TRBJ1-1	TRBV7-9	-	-	TGTGCCAGCAGCGGATCAGGGAGGGCAAAAGACGCTGAAGCTTTCTTT	CASSGSGRAKDAEAFF
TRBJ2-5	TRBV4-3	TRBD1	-	TGCGCCAGCAGCCGTGGGACAGGCCAAGAGACCCAGTACTTC	CASSRGTGQETQYF
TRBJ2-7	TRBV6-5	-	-	TGTGCCAGCGGCACAGCCTCAATTTTCTACGAGCAGTACTTC	CASGTASIFYEQYF
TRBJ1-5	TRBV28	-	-	TGTGCCAGCAGTTCGGTACGGCAGCCCCAGCATTTT	CASSSVRQPQHF
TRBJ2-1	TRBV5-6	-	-	TGTGCCAGCGAGTGGGGGGACTATGAGCAGTTCTTC	CASEWGDYEQFF
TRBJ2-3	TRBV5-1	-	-	TGCGCCAGCAGCTTGATAGAAAGAAGAAGCACAGATACGCAGTATTTT	CASSLIERRSTDTQYF
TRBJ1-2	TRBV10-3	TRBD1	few	TGTGCCATCAGTGAGGACCAGGGGGTCTATGGCTACACCTTC	CAISEDQGVYGYTF